The clone carrying this T cell receptor beta chain was seen only once. This specimen belongs to a study of blood T cell repertoires in COVID-19. Study-level background: In each case, the material was cDNA or gDNA derived from T cells, B-cell-depleted T cells, or PBMCs.

As handled by the study authors: Amplification of reference gene primers was used by the study to estimate nucleated cell counts. Profiling relied on immunoSEQ multiplex PCR, and the TCRdb table lists in-frame clones only, not all of them. The V and J calls and clone size were taken over from that table, and D and trimming were inferred from the DNA. The data contain approximately 240,000 clones, approximately 91% of them singletons. This CDR3 is 16 amino acids long. Trimming stripped 4 bases from V and 1 base from J, with 17 bases between. Germline V gives CDR1 LNHNV, CDR2 YYDKDF (reference sequence).

Sequenced input: peripheral blood. The TCR was taken from a woman in her forties who had recovered from COVID-19. V is TRBV15 and J is TRBJ2-7; D is undetermined. CDR3 amino acids: CATSKRPYSPSYEQYF. DNA for the CDR3: TGTGCCACCAGCAAACGGCCCTACAGTCCTTCCTACGAGCAGTACTTC.